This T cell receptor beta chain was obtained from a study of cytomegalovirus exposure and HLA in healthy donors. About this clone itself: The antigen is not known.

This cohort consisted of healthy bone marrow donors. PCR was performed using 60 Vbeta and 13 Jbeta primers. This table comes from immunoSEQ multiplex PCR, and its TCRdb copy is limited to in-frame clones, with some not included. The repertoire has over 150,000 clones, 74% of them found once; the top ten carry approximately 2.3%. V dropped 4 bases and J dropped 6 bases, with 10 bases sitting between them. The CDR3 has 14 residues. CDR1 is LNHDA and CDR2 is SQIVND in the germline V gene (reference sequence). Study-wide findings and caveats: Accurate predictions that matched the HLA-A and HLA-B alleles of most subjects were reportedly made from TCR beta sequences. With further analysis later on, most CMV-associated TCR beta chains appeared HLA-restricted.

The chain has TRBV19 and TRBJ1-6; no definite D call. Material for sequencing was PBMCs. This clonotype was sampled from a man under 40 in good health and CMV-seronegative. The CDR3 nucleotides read TGTGCCAGTAGTACCCAGACACTTAATTCACCCCTCCACTTT. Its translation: CASSTQTLNSPLHF.